This passage covers 20 T cell receptor beta chains from one sample sequenced in a study of T cells in Graves' hyperthyroidism and ophthalmopathy. Amplified regions were TCR beta CDR3 sequences from RNA transcripts. With the HTBI primer set, the TCR CDR3 went through a first round of RT-PCR. TCRdb independently ran MiXCR on the multiplex PCR reads; one entry per CDR3 protein. The data show roughly 420,000 distinct CDR3 sequences, roughly an eighth seen once. Sequencing was performed on blood. Receptor source: a young woman with Graves' hyperthyroidism.

This clonotype was detected many times. A read error is possible here, since a much larger clone lies one base away. CDR3: CASSVPGTGLYKQYF. DNA of the CDR3: TGTGCCAGCAGCGTCCCCGGGACAGGGCTCTACAAGCAGTACTTC. The rearrangement links TRBV7-2 to TRBJ2-7, with 9 bases that match TRBD1. This CDR3 is 15 amino acids long. Germline V CDR1 and CDR2: SGHTA, FQGNSA.

CDR3 nucleotides: TGTGCCAGCAGTGAAATTAGGGGGTGGAATGAGCAGTTCTTC. It is translated as CASSEIRGWNEQFF. The chain carries TRBV6-1 and TRBJ2-1; TRBD1 is a possible D gene (6 bases). Per the germline V gene, CDR1 is MNHNS and CDR2 is SASEGT. The CDR3 loop spans 14 amino acids. V lost 2 bases and J lost 7, with 12 bases in between.

In this sample, this clonotype turned up many times. It may be a read error: a sequence one base away is much more abundant. This rearrangement joins TRBV29-1 to TRBJ1-1; TRBD1 might be the D (6 bases). CDR1 and CDR2 (germline): SQVTM, ANQGSEA. The CDR3 contains 13 residues. V lost 3 bases and J lost 4, with 12 bases in between. The CDR3 DNA reads TGCAGCGTTGACCGGAGGGGGAGCACTGAAGCTTTCTTT. It codes for CSVDRRGSTEAFF.

This clonotype was detected only once. This chain joins TRBV28 and TRBJ2-5; 9 bases are a match to TRBD1. V was clipped by 4 bases and J by 3 bases; unmatched bases: 12. Germline V lookup: CDR1 MDHEN, CDR2 SYDVKM. CDR3 size: 17 residues. The CDR3 DNA follows: TGTGCCAGCAGTTATCCGGGACAGGGCGATTGGGAAGAGACCCAGTACTTC. Residues: CASSYPGQGDWEETQYF.

At least ten counts were recorded for this clonotype. V and J are TRBV12-3 or TRBV12-4 and TRBJ1-1, with 10 bases lining up with TRBD1. The CDR3 has 14 residues. V lost 5 bases and J lost 8; bases outside the gene matches: 8. For the CDR3, the DNA is TGTGCCAGCAGTGCCTCGACAGGGGGCAAGGAAGCTTTCTTT. This sequence encodes CASSASTGGKEAFF.

This clonotype was recorded many times. V and J are TRBV2 and TRBJ2-3; 8 bases line up with TRBD1. Trimming removed 5 bases from V and 7 bases from J; junction bases left unmatched: 17. CDR1 is SNHLY and CDR2 is FYNNEI in the germline V gene. The length of the CDR3 is 17 residues. This CDR3 reads CASSQFIGTGGMYTQYF. The CDR3 nucleotides read TGTGCCAGCAGTCAATTCATCGGGACAGGAGGGATGTATACGCAGTATTTT.

This clonotype was detected many times. The rearrangement uses TRBV12-3 or TRBV12-4 and TRBJ2-1, with D possibly TRBD2 on 5 matching bases. The CDR3 is 17 residues long. The V end lost 3 bases, the J end lost 1 base, and 16 bases lay between the germline ends. The CDR3 DNA sequence: TGTGCCAGCAGTTTTTACCAAATCGGCGGGTCCTACAATGAGCAGTTCTTC. Protein: CASSFYQIGGSYNEQFF.

This clonotype has ten or more counts. The chain recombines TRBV30 with TRBJ1-2; 7 bases match TRBD1. This CDR3 has 12 amino acids. Germline V lookup: CDR1 GTSNPN, CDR2 SVGIG (reference sequence). J lost 6 bases, V lost 6 bases, and 7 bases had no gene match. Written as DNA, the CDR3 is TGTGCCTGTTACAGGGGTAGGGATGGCTACACCTTC. It translates to CACYRGRDGYTF.

This chain uses TRBV19 with TRBJ1-2, with 7 bases lining up with TRBD1. The CDR3 runs to 12 residues. Trimming took 5 bases from V and 7 from J; bases not matched to a gene: 4. The germline gives CDR1 LNHDA, CDR2 SQIVND (reference sequence). The CDR3 protein is CASSYRGGGYTF. CDR3 in DNA: TGTGCCAGTAGTTACAGGGGTGGTGGCTACACCTTC.

This clonotype was observed a few times. The chain employs TRBV18 and TRBJ2-2, with unresolved D. The CDR3 sequence is 17 residues long. With 0 bases removed from V and 5 bases from J, the gap between germline ends came to 16 bases. The germline V gene has CDR1 KGHSH and CDR2 LQKENI. CDR3 in amino acids: CASSPPVPGPWTGELFF. CDR3 coding DNA: TGTGCCAGCTCACCACCGGTGCCAGGCCCGTGGACCGGGGAGCTGTTTTTT.

The table lists this clonotype with many counts. The chain carries TRBV30 and TRBJ2-3; D is possibly TRBD1 (5 bases). From germline, CDR1 is GTSNPN and CDR2 SVGIG (reference sequence). V lost 1 base to trimming and J lost 2 bases, with 7 bases between them. The CDR3 sequence is 13 residues long. CDR3: CAWSEDNTDTQYF. CDR3 bases: TGTGCCTGGAGTGAGGACAACACAGATACGCAGTATTTT.

This clonotype was found many times. V usage is TRBV2 and J usage is TRBJ2-1; D is uncertain. The germline V gene has CDR1 SNHLY and CDR2 FYNNEI. The CDR3 has 15 amino acids. V gave up 4 bases and J gave up 0 bases, with 10 bases separating them. The CDR3 region is CASSVGLGSYNEQFF. The CDR3 region has the DNA TGTGCCAGCAGTGTGGGCCTAGGCTCCTACAATGAGCAGTTCTTC.

This clonotype has a handful of counts. The chain links TRBV10-3 to TRBJ2-3; 7 nucleotides agree with TRBD2. This CDR3 is 13 amino acids long. CDR1 is ENHRY and CDR2 is SYGVKD in the germline V gene. The CDR3 loop reads CAPGEGGRDTQYF. The CDR3 bases are TGTGCGCCTGGTGAGGGAGGGAGAGATACGCAGTATTTT.

V gene TRBV9 combines with J gene TRBJ2-3; D is possibly TRBD2 (6 bases). The CDR3 sequence is 16 residues long. V was cut by 1 base and J by 0 bases, with 12 bases left in between. The germline CDR1 and CDR2 sequences are SGDLS and YYNGEE. CDR3 DNA sequence: TGTGCCAGCAGCGTACCGAGCGGGTCTAGCACAGATACGCAGTATTTT. This sequence encodes CASSVPSGSSTDTQYF.

This clonotype was observed many times. This chain connects TRBV9 to TRBJ1-1; 8 bases are a match to TRBD1. Germline assignment: CDR1 SGDLS and CDR2 YYNGEE. V lost 2 bases to trimming and J lost 8 bases; unmatched junction nucleotides: 2. The length of the CDR3 is 12 residues. Here the CDR3 reads CASSVGTGEAFF. CDR3 coding DNA: TGTGCCAGCAGCGTTGGGACAGGAGAAGCTTTCTTT.

CDR3 in amino acids: CASRRRGGSARASTDTQYF. The CDR3 nucleotides are TGCGCCAGCCGGAGGCGGGGCGGGAGTGCGCGGGCCTCCACAGATACGCAGTATTTT. The chain links TRBV4-1 to TRBJ2-3; TRBD2 matches 7 bases. CDR1 is MGHRA, CDR2 YSYEKL, per germline. The J segment lost 2 bases and the V segment lost 8 bases, leaving 22 bases of the junction unmatched. This CDR3 region has 19 residues.

This clonotype appeared a few times. V and J are TRBV5-4 and TRBJ1-2; no definite D call. V lost 8 bases to trimming and J lost 6 bases, with 20 bases between them. The CDR3 consists of 14 residues. The germline CDR1 and CDR2 sequences are SGHNT and YYREEE (reference sequence). The CDR3 spells CASALSNRPDGYTF. In DNA, the CDR3 is TGTGCCAGTGCCCTTAGTAATCGTCCCGATGGCTACACCTTC.

The sample holds a few counts of this clonotype. V and J are TRBV10-3 and TRBJ1-1, with unresolved D. CDR1 is ENHRY, CDR2 SYGVKD, per germline. The CDR3 runs to 14 residues. V was pared by 3 bases and J by 6 bases, with 14 bases between. The chain's CDR3 is CAISDVREIAEAFF. The CDR3 DNA is TGTGCCATCAGTGACGTAAGGGAAATCGCTGAAGCTTTCTTT.

The chain recombines TRBV12-3 or TRBV12-4 with TRBJ2-7, with 8 bases that match TRBD2. J gave up 0 bases and V 6 bases, and 13 bases lay outside the gene matches. The CDR3 sequence is 17 residues long. The CDR3 loop is CASRDGSGRRLSYEQYF. In nucleotides, the CDR3 is TGTGCCAGCAGGGATGGCAGCGGGAGACGTCTCTCCTACGAGCAGTACTTC.

V usage is TRBV20-1 and J usage is TRBJ2-3; 7 bases match TRBD2. The CDR3 spans 14 residues. Germline CDR1 DFQATT, CDR2 SNEGSKA (reference sequence). V was pared by 5 bases and J by 7 bases, with 12 bases of the junction left unmatched. The CDR3 loop is CSAEREGTTNTQYF. For the CDR3, the DNA is TGCAGTGCTGAGAGGGAGGGTACCACGAATACGCAGTATTTT.